This passage covers 18 T cell receptor beta chains from one sample sequenced in a study of tumor-infiltrating lymphocytes in glioblastoma multiforme. TCR beta libraries were built from RNA through three nested multiplex PCR rounds using modified ARM-PCR. TCRdb passed the multiplex PCR reads through MiXCR, listing each CDR3 protein once. Among fewer than 25,000 distinct CDR3 sequences, about 70% were seen once, and the ten largest hold approximately 18%. The sequenced sample was peripheral blood. The receptors were gathered from a male donor with glioblastoma.

V and J are TRBV29-1 and TRBJ2-7, with 10 positions matching TRBD2. With V trimmed by 1 base and J by 11 bases, 20 bases remained unmatched. From germline, CDR1 is SQVTM and CDR2 ANQGSEA. The CDR3 length is 17 residues. The CDR3 spells CSVEGQGRTSGVYGKYF. Here the CDR3 DNA reads TGCAGCGTTGAAGGCCAGGGGAGGACTAGCGGAGTTTACGGGAAGTACTTC.

A remark on this clonotype: One end of the junction does not line up with germline, which may come from a read error. The chain joins TRBV11-3 to TRBJ2-1; D tentatively fits TRBD1 or TRBD2 (5 bases each). The DNA matches TRBJ2-7 better at its end, which makes the J call doubtful. The CDR3 covers 12 residues. Germline V gene lookup returns CDR1 SGHNT and CDR2 YENEEA. The CDR3 loop is CASSVEGREQYF. Here the CDR3 DNA reads TGTGCCAGCAGCGTAGAGGGGCGCGAGCAGTACTTC.

As to this clonotype: This may be a read error, as it is one base from a much larger clone. Written as DNA, the CDR3 is TGCGCCAGCAGCTTGGGTACAGGAGGCACCGGGGAGCTGCTTTTT. Protein product: CASSLGTGGTGELLF. V and J are TRBV5-1 and TRBJ2-2; D assignment may be TRBD1 or TRBD2 (5 bases each). The CDR3 covers 15 residues. CDR1 SGHRS and CDR2 YFSETQ come from the germline V gene.

This clonotype was observed once. At one of its ends the junction is not consistent with the germline gene, which may arise from a read error. The CDR3 loop is CASSLQGGVEQYF. The CDR3 DNA reads TGTGCCAGCAGCTTACAGGGGGGGGTGGAGCAGTATTTC. The chain has TRBV11-2 and TRBJ2-7; D tentatively fits TRBD1 or TRBD2 (7 bases each). CDR3 size: 13 residues. Germline V CDR1 and CDR2: SGHAT, FQNNGV.

This clonotype appeared a few times. The chain is built from TRBV7-9 and TRBJ2-5, with D unresolved. The CDR3 contains 13 residues. CDR1 SEHNR and CDR2 FQNEAQ come from the germline V gene (reference sequence). V was trimmed by 6 bases and J by 3 bases, leaving 11 bases between them. The CDR3 DNA follows: TGTGCCAGCAGGAGGCGCGCCGAAGAGACCCAGTACTTC. Its protein product is CASRRRAEETQYF.

Concerning this clonotype itself: A much larger clonotype is one base distant, so this may be a read error. The chain is built from TRBV5-1 and TRBJ2-5; 9 bases align to TRBD2. The germline CDR1 and CDR2 sequences are SGHRS and YFSETQ. CDR3 length: 15 amino acids. In DNA, the CDR3 is TGCGTCAGCAGCTTGCGGGAGGGCCCGGAAGAGACCCAGTACTTC. Its protein product is CVSSLREGPEETQYF.

This clonotype was seen more than once but under ten times. The chain combines TRBV18 with TRBJ2-5; 12 bases are shared with TRBD2. V lost 1 base, J lost 7 bases, and 4 bases stayed unmatched. This CDR3 has 15 residues. Germline assignment: CDR1 KGHSH and CDR2 LQKENI. The CDR3, as DNA: TGTGCCAGCTCACCACAGGAACTAGCGGGAGGGACCCAGTACTTC. Amino acids: CASSPQELAGGTQYF.

As concerns this clonotype: Being one base from a much bigger clone, this may be a read error. The rearrangement links TRBV28 to TRBJ1-2; D is unresolved. With 4 bases removed from V and 3 bases from J, the gap between germline ends came to 9 bases. In germline, CDR1 is MDHEN, CDR2 SYDVKM. This CDR3 comprises 13 residues. The CDR3 region has the DNA TGTGCCAGCAGTTCCGAACAGCACTATGGCTACACCTTC. The encoded protein is CASSSEQHYGYTF.

As concerns this clonotype: At one of its ends the junction is not consistent with the germline gene, which may arise from a read error. The chain carries TRBV12-3 or TRBV12-4 and TRBJ1-5, with a weak D call TRBD1 (5 bases). The CDR3 runs 12 residues. The CDR3 protein is CAGSGDPGRQHF. CDR3 in DNA: TGTGCCGGCAGCGGGGACCCCGGTCGCCAGCATTTT.

This chain links TRBV11-2 with TRBJ2-1; perhaps TRBD1 as D (8 bases). This CDR3 has 16 residues. V lost 5 bases to trimming and J lost 0 bases, with 14 bases between them. Per germline, CDR1 SGHAT and CDR2 FQNNGV. The CDR3 spells CASSHRGGHSYNEQFF. CDR3 bases: TGTGCCAGCAGCCACAGGGGGGGCCACTCCTACAATGAGCAGTTCTTC.

The chain carries TRBV19 and TRBJ2-6; 8 bases agree with TRBD1. CDR1 and CDR2 (germline): LNHDA, SQIVND (reference sequence). Germline trimming cut 5 bases from V and 4 bases from J; bases unmatched to any gene: 4. The CDR3 sequence is 15 residues long. The DNA for the CDR3 is TGTGCCAGTAGTTCAGGGGGCCCAGGGGCCAACGTCCTGACTTTC. This codes for CASSSGGPGANVLTF.

This clonotype was found once. At one boundary the junction diverges from the germline segment, which might be a read error. The chain has TRBV6-6 and TRBJ2-7; 9 bases are a match to TRBD1. Germline CDR1 reads MNHNY; CDR2 reads SVGAGI (reference sequence). CDR3 size: 16 residues. Written as DNA, the CDR3 is TGTGCCAGCAGTCGGACCTCGGGACAGGGAAACTACGGGCAGTACTTC. Protein sequence: CASSRTSGQGNYGQYF.

Comments on this clonotype: One junction end disagrees with the germline gene, perhaps due to a read error. The chain's CDR3 is CSVERHGGETRYF. The CDR3 DNA follows: TGCAGCGTTGAGAGGCATGGCGGAGAGACCCGGTACTTC. The chain couples TRBV29-1 to TRBJ2-5; D not certain. This CDR3 has 13 residues. The germline CDR1 and CDR2 sequences are SQVTM and ANQGSEA.

This clonotype has at least ten counts. The V call is TRBV6-5, the J call TRBJ2-1; the match to TRBD2 covers 8 bases. CDR3 size: 17 residues. Trimming at V came to 6 bases and at J to 1 base, leaving 11 bases not matched to a gene. Germline CDR1 MNHEY, CDR2 SVGAGI. The CDR3 loop reads CASSPGYSGTSYNEQFF. The CDR3 DNA reads TGTGCCAGCAGCCCAGGTTATAGCGGGACTTCCTACAATGAGCAGTTCTTC.

This clonotype was counted ten times or more. The rearrangement uses TRBV29-1 and TRBJ1-1; D possibly corresponds to TRBD1 (5 bases). V lost 5 bases and J lost 4, with 20 bases in between. This CDR3 has 15 amino acids. CDR1 is SQVTM and CDR2 is ANQGSEA in the germline V gene. The CDR3, as DNA: TGCAGCGTTTTTGGACACCAACGCGAATCCACTGAAGCTTTCTTT. Translation: CSVFGHQRESTEAFF.

The sample holds a few counts of this clonotype. J is TRBJ2-7 and V is TRBV6-1, with 7 positions matching TRBD2. CDR1 and CDR2 (germline): MNHNS, SASEGT. Trimming removed 2 bases from V and 1 base from J; junction bases left unmatched: 5. The CDR3 is 15 amino acids. As DNA, the CDR3 is TGTGCCAGCAGTGAATTGTCTAGCGGTTCCTACGAGCAGTACTTC. Amino acid sequence: CASSELSSGSYEQYF.

The chain is built from TRBV27 and TRBJ2-7, with D possibly matching TRBD2 (6 bases). Germline V gene sequence: CDR1 MNHEY, CDR2 SMNVEV (reference sequence). V shed 8 bases and J shed 3 bases, with 17 bases lying between them. The length of the CDR3 is 14 residues. CDR3 loop: CASCPGVSGYEQYF. For the CDR3, the DNA is TGTGCCAGCTGTCCCGGGGTTAGCGGCTACGAGCAGTACTTC.

On this clonotype itself: This may stem from a read error, because a much larger clone lies one nucleotide away. This rearrangement joins TRBV5-1 to TRBJ1-2; TRBD1 might be the D (5 bases). The CDR3 is made up of 14 amino acids. Looked up from germline, CDR1 is SGHRS and CDR2 is YFSETQ. The V end lost 0 bases, the J end lost 5 bases, and 11 bases lay between the germline ends. CDR3 sequence (DNA): TGCGCCAGCAGCTTGGTGGGGACGGAATATGGCTACACCTTC. Translated: CASSLVGTEYGYTF.